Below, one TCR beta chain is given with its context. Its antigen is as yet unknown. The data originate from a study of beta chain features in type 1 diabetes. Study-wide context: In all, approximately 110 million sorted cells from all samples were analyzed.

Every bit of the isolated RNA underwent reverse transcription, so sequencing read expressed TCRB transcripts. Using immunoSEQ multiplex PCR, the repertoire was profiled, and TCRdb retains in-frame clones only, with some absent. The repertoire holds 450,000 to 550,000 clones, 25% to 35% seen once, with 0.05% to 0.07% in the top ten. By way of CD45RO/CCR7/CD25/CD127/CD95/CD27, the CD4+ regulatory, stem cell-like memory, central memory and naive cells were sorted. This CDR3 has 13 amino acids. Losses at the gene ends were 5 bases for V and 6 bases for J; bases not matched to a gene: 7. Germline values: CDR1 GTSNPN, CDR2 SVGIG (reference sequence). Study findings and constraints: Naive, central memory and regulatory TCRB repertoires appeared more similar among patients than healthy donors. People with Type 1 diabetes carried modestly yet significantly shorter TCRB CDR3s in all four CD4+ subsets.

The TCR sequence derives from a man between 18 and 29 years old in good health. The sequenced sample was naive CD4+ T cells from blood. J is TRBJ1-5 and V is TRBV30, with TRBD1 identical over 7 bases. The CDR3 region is CAWGLTGRQPQHF. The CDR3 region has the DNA TGTGCCTGGGGCCTGACAGGGCGTCAGCCCCAGCATTTT.